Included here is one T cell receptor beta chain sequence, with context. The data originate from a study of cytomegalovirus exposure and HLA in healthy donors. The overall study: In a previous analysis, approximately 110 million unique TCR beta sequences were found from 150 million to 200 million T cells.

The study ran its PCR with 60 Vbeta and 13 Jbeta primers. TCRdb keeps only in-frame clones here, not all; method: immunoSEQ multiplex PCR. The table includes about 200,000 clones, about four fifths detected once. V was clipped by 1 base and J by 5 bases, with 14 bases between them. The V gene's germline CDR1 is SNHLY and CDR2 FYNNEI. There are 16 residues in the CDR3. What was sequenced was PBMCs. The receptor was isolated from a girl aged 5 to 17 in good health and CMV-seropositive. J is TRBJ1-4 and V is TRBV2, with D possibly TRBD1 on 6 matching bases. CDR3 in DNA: TGTGCCAGCAGTGAAGATCAGGGGTTATTAAATGAAAAACTGTTTTTT. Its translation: CASSEDQGLLNEKLFF.